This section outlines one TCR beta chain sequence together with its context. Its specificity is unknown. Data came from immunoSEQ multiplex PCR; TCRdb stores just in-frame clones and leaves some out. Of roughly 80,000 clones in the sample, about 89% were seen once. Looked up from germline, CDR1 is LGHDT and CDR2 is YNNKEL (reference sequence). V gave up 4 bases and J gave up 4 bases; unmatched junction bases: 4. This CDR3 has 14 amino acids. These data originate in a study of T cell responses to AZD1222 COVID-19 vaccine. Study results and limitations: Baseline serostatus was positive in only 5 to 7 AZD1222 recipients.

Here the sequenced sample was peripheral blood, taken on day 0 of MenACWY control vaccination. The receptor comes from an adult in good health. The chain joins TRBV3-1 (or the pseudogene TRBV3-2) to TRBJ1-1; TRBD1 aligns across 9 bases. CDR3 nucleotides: TGTGCCAGCAGCCCTAAGGGACAGGGCACTGAAGCTTTCTTT. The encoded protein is CASSPKGQGTEAFF.